This note documents a single TCR beta chain sequence. Antigen unknown. V lost 3 bases and J lost 5; bases outside the gene matches: 8. From germline, CDR1 is SGHDT and CDR2 YYEEEE. This CDR3 is built from 15 residues. Some clones are missing from TCRdb's copy, which holds only in-frame ones; the method was immunoSEQ multiplex PCR. The sample lists tens of thousands of clones, 82% occurring once. Sample time point: week 47, end of study. Vaccination used 300 ug of mutant IDH1 20-mer peptide per dose, with topical imiquimod. The source of the sample is a study of a mutant IDH1 vaccine in newly diagnosed glioma. Across the whole study: Patients began vaccination 4-6 weeks after radiotherapy alone, or with temozolomide cycles. Treated patients, about 60% male and roughly 40% female, averaged roughly 40 years of age.

Regarding the study as a whole: Vaccination elicited immune responses in 93.3% of patients.

The source was PBMCs, collected from a glioma patient whose treatment included an IDH1 peptide vaccine. The chain carries TRBV5-6 and TRBJ2-7; 10 nucleotides match TRBD2. This TCR came from a middle-aged man with glioma. Some clones in this sample may be carry-over from other donors' samples. CDR3 region: CASSSPSTSGDEQYF. CDR3 in DNA: TGTGCCAGCAGCTCTCCCAGTACTAGCGGGGACGAGCAGTACTTC.